One and the same sample provided the 31 T cell receptor beta chains below, sequenced in a study of CD8 T cells in ankylosing spondylitis. Using its own MiXCR run on the 5' RACE reads, TCRdb lists one record per CDR3 protein. The sample holds fewer than 550,000 distinct CDR3 sequences, roughly 5.3% seen once. Study-wide findings and caveats: Ankylosing spondylitis blood seemed to carry a telltale TCR beta motif made of under ten highly homologous variants.

Their antigens remain unidentified. Sequences were obtained from blood, either unsorted or a sorted T cell fraction (not recorded which). The receptor set was obtained from a male donor with ankylosing spondylitis.

CDR3 nucleotides: TGTGCCAGCAGCCCACAGGGTGGACGGGTCGGGGAGCTGTTTTTT. Translating gives CASSPQGGRVGELFF. The chain links TRBV11-1 to TRBJ2-2, with D possibly TRBD1 on 6 matching bases. V was trimmed by 5 bases and J by 7 bases, leaving 17 bases between them. The length of the CDR3 is 15 residues. The V gene's germline CDR1 is SGHAT and CDR2 FQDESV (reference sequence).

This clonotype was observed many times. The chain couples TRBV6-2 or TRBV6-3 to TRBJ2-5; D might be TRBD2 (5 bases). Deletions cut 2 bases from V and 2 bases from J, with 18 bases between. CDR1 and CDR2 from the germline V gene are MNHEY and SVGEGT. This CDR3 contains 17 residues. This CDR3 reads CASSYDIGRTSQETQYF. The CDR3 nucleotides are TGTGCCAGCAGTTACGATATCGGAAGGACTTCACAAGAGACCCAGTACTTC.

This clonotype occurred a few times. V is TRBV7-2 and J is TRBJ2-7, with a tentative D call TRBD1 (6 bases). The V gene's germline CDR1 is SGHTA and CDR2 FQGNSA. The CDR3 extends over 14 amino acids. Trimming took 5 bases from V and 2 from J, leaving 13 bases between them. The CDR3 DNA reads as TGTGCCAGCAGCCTCTGGGGGCAGGCCTACGAGCAGTACTTC. Translated: CASSLWGQAYEQYF.

This clonotype has at least ten counts. This rearrangement joins TRBV27 to TRBJ2-1; possible D gene TRBD2, 6 bases. CDR3 length: 15 residues. The germline V gene encodes CDR1 MNHEY and CDR2 SMNVEV (reference sequence). Trimming shortened V by 4 bases and J by 7 bases, and 17 bases separated the two germline ends. Written as DNA, the CDR3 is TGTGCCAGCAGTTCCTCACCCGGGACTCTTAATGAGCAGTTCTTC. It encodes CASSSSPGTLNEQFF.

This clonotype was seen repeatedly, ten times or more. The genes are TRBV12-3 or TRBV12-4 and TRBJ1-1; TRBD1 might be the D (5 bases). This CDR3 is built from 12 residues. The V and J ends lost 6 bases and 4 bases respectively, with 9 bases between them. The CDR3, as DNA: TGTGCCAGCAGCATGGGGGTCACTGAAGCTTTCTTT. Amino acid sequence: CASSMGVTEAFF.

In its sample, this clonotype was seen many times. V usage is TRBV20-1 and J usage is TRBJ2-1; D is perhaps TRBD1 (6 bases). This CDR3 comprises 16 residues. V gave up 2 bases and J gave up 2 bases, with 16 bases separating them. Per the germline V gene, CDR1 is DFQATT and CDR2 is SNEGSKA (reference sequence). The CDR3 nucleotides read TGCAGTGCTAGAAGGTCGGACAGCGGTACCTACAATGAGCAGTTCTTC. This sequence encodes CSARRSDSGTYNEQFF.

Regarding this clonotype: At one of its ends the junction is not consistent with the germline gene, which may arise from a read error. The J gene is TRBJ2-3, the V gene TRBV7-7; no firm D call. The CDR3 contains 14 residues. Germline V CDR1 and CDR2: SSHAT, FNYEAQ (reference sequence). CDR3 in amino acids: CASSLAGRGDTQYF. CDR3 DNA sequence: TGTGCTAGCAGCTTAGCAGGCAGAGGAGATACGCAGTATTTT.

This clonotype was detected many times. The CDR3 DNA reads TGCAGTGCTAGGGGCGGGGGCTATCAGCCCCAGCATTTT. As protein: CSARGGGYQPQHF. The V call is TRBV20-1, the J call TRBJ1-5, with D possibly matching TRBD1 (6 bases). The germline V gene encodes CDR1 DFQATT and CDR2 SNEGSKA (reference sequence). The CDR3 length is 13 residues. Trimming left V 3 bases short and J 5 bases short, with 11 bases between.

This clonotype was picked up many times. The gene calls are TRBV20-1 and TRBJ1-1; D is uncertain. From germline, CDR1 is DFQATT and CDR2 SNEGSKA (reference sequence). The CDR3 runs 11 residues. Trimming shortened V by 5 bases and J by 7 bases, and 11 bases separated the two germline ends. The CDR3 DNA sequence: TGCAGTGCTGGTCCAGGAATTGAAGCTTTCTTT. Translating it yields CSAGPGIEAFF.

This clonotype occurred many times. This chain connects TRBV4-3 to TRBJ2-7; D is unclear. The CDR3 sequence is 15 residues long. The V gene's germline CDR1 is LGHNA and CDR2 YSLEER. V lost 4 bases and J 3 bases, leaving 16 bases between the germline ends. In DNA, the CDR3 is TGCGCCAGCAGCCCCGCCCGACGGGTGGGCTACGAGCAGTACTTC. Its translation: CASSPARRVGYEQYF.

This clonotype has at least ten counts. This sequence joins TRBV5-6 and TRBJ2-1; D remains unclear. The CDR3 is 15 residues long. Germline assignment: CDR1 SGHDT and CDR2 YYEEEE. Trimming stripped 2 bases from V and 3 bases from J, with 12 bases between. This CDR3 reads CASSLGPRSYNEQFF. CDR3 sequence (DNA): TGTGCCAGCAGCTTAGGTCCCAGGAGCTACAATGAGCAGTTCTTC.

This clonotype was counted ten times or more. CDR3 coding DNA: TGCGCCAGCAGCCAGGGGGGCGGGAGGTCCTCCTACGAGCAGTACTTC. Its protein is CASSQGGGRSSYEQYF. The gene calls are TRBV4-3 and TRBJ2-7, with 8 bases that match TRBD2. The V gene end was trimmed by 3 bases and the J gene end by 0 bases; junction bases not matched to a gene: 7. Germline V gene sequence: CDR1 LGHNA, CDR2 YSLEER. This CDR3 comprises 16 residues.

This clonotype was detected ten times or more. The chain uses TRBV20-1 and TRBJ1-5, with D maybe TRBD1 (5 bases). CDR3 size: 17 residues. Germline V CDR1 and CDR2: DFQATT, SNEGSKA (reference sequence). Trimming removed 0 bases from V and 1 base from J, with 16 bases in between. The CDR3, as DNA: TGCAGTGCTAGAGATCGTTTTGTCAGGGAAAGCAATCAGCCCCAGCATTTT. Translated: CSARDRFVRESNQPQHF.

This clonotype was counted many times. The chain combines TRBV27 with TRBJ2-1, with 13 nucleotides matching TRBD2. The length of the CDR3 is 20 residues. V lost 1 base and J lost 8; bases outside the gene matches: 17. Germline V gene sequence: CDR1 MNHEY, CDR2 SMNVEV (reference sequence). The CDR3 loop is CASSLYLWPNELAGGDEQFF. CDR3 bases: TGTGCCAGCAGTTTATATCTGTGGCCTAATGAACTAGCGGGAGGGGATGAGCAGTTCTTC.

This clonotype occurred a few times. The rearrangement links TRBV5-1 to TRBJ1-4; TRBD1 matches at 10 bases. J lost 5 bases, V lost 1 base, and 8 bases had no gene match. There are 17 residues in the CDR3. Germline CDR1 is SGHRS and CDR2 is YFSETQ. CDR3 nucleotide sequence: TGCGCCAGCAGCTTGACACCTCCGGGACAGGGGAATGAAAAACTGTTTTTT. Amino acid sequence: CASSLTPPGQGNEKLFF.

This clonotype was seen at least ten times. The rearrangement uses TRBV4-2 and TRBJ2-4; 11 nucleotides agree with TRBD2. CDR1 and CDR2 from the germline V gene are LGHNA and YNFKEQ. V gave up 4 bases and J gave up 5 bases; unmatched junction bases: 4. This CDR3 has 15 residues. Here the CDR3 reads CASSRQGLAENIQYF. The CDR3, as DNA: TGTGCCAGCAGCCGGCAGGGACTAGCGGAAAACATTCAGTACTTC.

In its sample, this clonotype was seen many times. The genes are TRBV5-8 and TRBJ1-6; D is unresolved. The CDR3 extends over 13 amino acids. The ends were cut back, 1 base at V and 6 bases at J, with 5 bases in the middle. Per germline, CDR1 SGHTS and CDR2 YDEGEE. The CDR3 DNA reads as TGTGCCAGCAGCTTGTCGATTAATTCACCCCTCCACTTT. Translating it yields CASSLSINSPLHF.

This clonotype was observed many times. The gene calls are TRBV6-5 and TRBJ2-7, with D possibly being TRBD1 (5 bases). V gave up 2 bases and J gave up 0 bases, with 8 bases separating them. The CDR3 totals 14 residues. Germline loops: CDR1 MNHEY, CDR2 SVGAGI. CDR3: CASSYLDNSYEQYF. In DNA form, the CDR3 reads TGTGCCAGCAGTTACCTGGACAACTCCTACGAGCAGTACTTC.

This clonotype occurred many times. This chain links TRBV7-9 with TRBJ2-5, with D perhaps being TRBD1 or TRBD2 (5 bases each). Germline assignment: CDR1 SEHNR and CDR2 FQNEAQ (reference sequence). The V end was cut by 5 bases, the J end by 5 bases, with 15 bases between. The CDR3 covers 14 residues. The CDR3 DNA reads TGTGCCAGCAGCCTACCCGGGACCGTCGAGACCCAGTACTTC. The encoded protein is CASSLPGTVETQYF. Filled out from reference TRBV7-9 and TRBJ2-5, the complete variable domain reads DTGVSQNPRHKITKRGQNVTFRCDPISEHNRLYWYRQTLGQGPEFLTYFQNEAQLEKSRLLSDRFSAERPKGSFSTLEIQRTEQGDSAMYLCASSLPGTVETQYFGPGTRLLVL.

The chain links TRBV6-5 to TRBJ1-4; 8 nucleotides line up with TRBD1. With V trimmed by 2 bases and J by 8 bases, 7 bases remained unmatched. Germline V gives CDR1 MNHEY, CDR2 SVGAGI. This CDR3 has 15 residues. CDR3 region: CASSYPGTGSEKLFF. In DNA form, the CDR3 reads TGTGCCAGCAGTTACCCCGGGACAGGTAGCGAAAAACTGTTTTTT.

This clonotype was picked up many times. This chain joins TRBV29-1 and TRBJ2-3, with D unclear. V lost 4 bases to trimming and J lost 4 bases, with 9 bases between them. The CDR3 has 12 residues. From germline, CDR1 is SQVTM and CDR2 ANQGSEA. CDR3 amino acids: CSVASVADTQYF. The CDR3 coding sequence is TGCAGCGTTGCGAGTGTCGCAGATACGCAGTATTTT.

The chain combines TRBV5-1 with TRBJ2-1; tentatively, D is TRBD2 (6 bases). The V gene's germline CDR1 is SGHRS and CDR2 YFSETQ. The CDR3 has 15 residues. The V and J ends lost 5 bases and 0 bases respectively, with 12 bases between them. The CDR3 loop reads CASRLTSNSYNEQFF. CDR3 coding DNA: TGCGCCAGCAGACTCACTAGCAACTCCTACAATGAGCAGTTCTTC.

This clonotype came up many times. V gene TRBV28 combines with J gene TRBJ2-7, with 9 bases matching TRBD1. The CDR3 extends over 18 amino acids. CDR1 is MDHEN and CDR2 is SYDVKM in the germline V gene. Trimming took 3 bases from V and 2 from J; bases not matched to a gene: 14. This CDR3 is CASSFPRDRARRAYEQYF. The DNA for the CDR3 is TGTGCCAGCAGTTTCCCGCGGGACAGGGCGAGGAGGGCCTACGAGCAGTACTTC.

The chain couples TRBV7-8 to TRBJ2-7; TRBD1 or TRBD2 may be the D gene (5 bases each). The CDR3 has 14 amino acids. The V gene lost 5 bases and the J gene lost 4 bases, with 15 bases spanning the gap. Germline V gene data show CDR1 as SGHVS and CDR2 as FQNEAQ. The CDR3: CASSHRRIPYEQYF. CDR3 in DNA: TGTGCCAGCAGCCACAGGAGGATCCCGTACGAGCAGTACTTC.

Many counts were recorded for this clonotype. The rearrangement links TRBV15 to TRBJ1-4; D is uncertain. Per germline, CDR1 LNHNV and CDR2 YYDKDF (reference sequence). The CDR3 runs 15 residues. Trimming took 1 base from V and 5 from J, leaving 11 bases between them. The CDR3: CATSRVGSENEKLFF. The CDR3 DNA is TGTGCCACCAGCAGAGTGGGGTCAGAGAATGAAAAACTGTTTTTT.

At least ten counts were recorded for this clonotype. The rearrangement uses TRBV29-1 and TRBJ2-3, with D possibly being TRBD2 (7 bases). Germline values: CDR1 SQVTM, CDR2 ANQGSEA. Trimming removed 8 bases from V and 3 bases from J, with 21 bases in between. There are 15 residues in the CDR3. The chain's CDR3 is CSSPSGGGWTDTQYF. DNA of the CDR3: TGCAGCTCCCCGTCGGGGGGCGGATGGACAGATACGCAGTATTTT.

This clonotype has ten or more counts. J is TRBJ1-5 and V is TRBV12-3 or TRBV12-4, with 10 bases fitting TRBD1. The CDR3 has 14 residues. With 5 bases clipped from V and 5 bases from J, the junction kept 3 bases outside the gene matches. CDR3 sequence (DNA): TGTGCCAGCAGTCGGACAGGGGGATATCAGCCCCAGCATTTT. This translates into CASSRTGGYQPQHF.

This clonotype was seen a handful of times. The rearrangement uses TRBV7-2 and TRBJ2-7; TRBD2 aligns across 9 bases. This CDR3 contains 15 residues. CDR1 is SGHTA, CDR2 FQGNSA, per germline. V was pared by 4 bases and J by 0 bases, with 4 bases of the junction left unmatched. The CDR3 sequence: CASSWVAGASYEQYF. The CDR3 region has the DNA TGTGCCAGCAGCTGGGTAGCGGGGGCCTCCTACGAGCAGTACTTC.

The chain uses TRBV6-2 or TRBV6-3 and TRBJ2-5, with D maybe TRBD2 (6 bases). The germline V and J ends were trimmed by 10 bases and 5 bases, with 17 bases remaining between them. This CDR3 has 13 residues. Germline V gene sequence: CDR1 MNHEY, CDR2 SVGEGT. The CDR3 nucleotides are TGTGCCACTACAAGACTAGTTGAGGAGACCCAGTACTTC. Encoded protein: CATTRLVEETQYF.

At least ten counts were recorded for this clonotype. The chain is built from TRBV7-6 and TRBJ1-1; 7 bases map to TRBD1. The CDR3 is 13 residues long. The V gene's germline CDR1 is SGHVS and CDR2 FNYEAQ. V lost 5 bases and J lost 0; bases outside the gene matches: 0. The CDR3, as DNA: TGTGCCAGCAGCGGACAGGTGAACACTGAAGCTTTCTTT. It is translated as CASSGQVNTEAFF.

Ten or more counts support this clonotype. The J gene is TRBJ2-2, the V gene TRBV4-3, with D unresolved. V was pared by 1 base and J by 6 bases, with 9 bases between. CDR1 and CDR2 (germline): LGHNA, YSLEER. The CDR3 spans 14 residues. The CDR3 loop reads CASSQGLGSGELFF. The CDR3 coding sequence is TGCGCCAGCAGCCAAGGGTTAGGTTCCGGGGAGCTGTTTTTT.